The 10 T cell receptor beta chains given below trace back to one sample, sequenced in a study of blood T cell repertoires in COVID-19. Repertoires were generated with immunoSEQ multiplex PCR, while TCRdb's copy carries only in-frame clones and drops some. The data hold around 380,000 clones, with 87% observed a single time. The sample consisted of PBMCs or T cells enriched from blood (not recorded which). These receptor sequences come from a young man who had recovered from COVID-19.

The chain has TRBV13 and TRBJ2-7, with D possibly TRBD1 on 8 matching bases. V was clipped by 2 bases and J by 7 bases, with 15 bases between them. Germline CDR1 reads PRHDT; CDR2 reads FYEKMQ (reference sequence). CDR3 size: 14 residues. In DNA form, the CDR3 reads TGTGCCAGCAGCTTATGGGTACAGGGGGGGGAGCAGTACTTC. Translating gives CASSLWVQGGEQYF.

The chain carries TRBV18 and TRBJ1-1, with a weak D call TRBD1 (6 bases). The CDR3 length is 15 residues. From germline, CDR1 is KGHSH and CDR2 LQKENI. The V end lost 0 bases, the J end lost 4 bases, and 12 bases lay between the germline ends. CDR3 nucleotide sequence: TGTGCCAGCTCACCACCGAAGGGGGTTGGCACTGAAGCTTTCTTT. Its translation: CASSPPKGVGTEAFF.

This clone was detected only a few times. The gene calls are TRBV9 and TRBJ1-6; no definite D call. V was trimmed by 0 bases and J by 4 bases, leaving 14 bases between them. The CDR3 is made up of 17 amino acids. In germline, CDR1 is SGDLS, CDR2 YYNGEE. CDR3 sequence (DNA): TGTGCCAGCAGCGTAGCTACGGGTACCCAATATAATTCACCCCTCCACTTT. This sequence encodes CASSVATGTQYNSPLHF.

In nucleotides, the CDR3 is TGCGCCAGCAGCCAAGATTTCCCGGGGATCCAAGAGACCCAGTACTTC. It is translated as CASSQDFPGIQETQYF. The chain links TRBV4-3 to TRBJ2-5; possibly TRBD2 for D (5 bases). V was cut by 0 bases and J by 1 base, with 12 bases left in between. Germline V gene lookup returns CDR1 LGHNA and CDR2 YSLEER. The length of the CDR3 is 16 residues.

This chain joins TRBV19 and TRBJ2-2; a possible D gene is TRBD1 (6 bases). The CDR3 covers 14 residues. V was pared by 7 bases and J by 2 bases, with 11 bases between. Looked up from germline, CDR1 is LNHDA and CDR2 is SQIVND (reference sequence). CDR3 amino acids: CASKTGFNTGELFF. Here the CDR3 DNA reads TGTGCCAGTAAAACAGGGTTCAACACCGGGGAGCTGTTTTTT.

The chain employs TRBV20-1 and TRBJ2-5, with 9 bases matching TRBD2. The CDR3 runs 15 residues. J gave up 5 bases and V 3 bases, and 10 bases lay outside the gene matches. Germline values: CDR1 DFQATT, CDR2 SNEGSKA (reference sequence). DNA for the CDR3: TGCAGTGCTAGTATTAGCGGGGGCTCCGCCGAGACCCAGTACTTC. This sequence encodes CSASISGGSAETQYF.

The V and J genes are TRBV5-1 and TRBJ1-6; D is unclear. The V end was cut by 0 bases, the J end by 7 bases, with 8 bases between. CDR3 size: 14 residues. Germline V gene sequence: CDR1 SGHRS, CDR2 YFSETQ. The DNA for the CDR3 is TGCGCCAGCAGCTTGGACCAGGCGAATTCACCCCTCCACTTT. Translated: CASSLDQANSPLHF. Drawing the rest from reference TRBV5-1 and TRBJ1-6, the complete variable domain is KAGVTQTPRYLIKTRGQQVTLSCSPISGHRSVSWYQQTPGQGLQFLFEYFSETQRNKGNFPGRFSGRQFSNSRSEMNVSTLELGDSALYLCASSLDQANSPLHFGNGTRLTVT.

In this sample, this clone turned up once. This chain connects TRBV4-1 to TRBJ1-5; no clear D. The germline CDR1 and CDR2 sequences are MGHRA and YSYEKL. The V end was cut by 4 bases, the J end by 1 base, with 11 bases between. This CDR3 spans 15 amino acids. Written as DNA, the CDR3 is TGCGCCAGCAGCCTGGAAACGGGGAGCAATCAGCCCCAGCATTTT. Translated: CASSLETGSNQPQHF.

This clone appeared many times. V and J are TRBV19 and TRBJ1-1; D gene uncertain. Deletions cut 5 bases from V and 3 bases from J, with 10 bases between. The CDR3 contains 13 residues. Germline CDR1 is LNHDA and CDR2 is SQIVND (reference sequence). CDR3 region: CASSEVWDTEAFF. In DNA, the CDR3 is TGTGCCAGTAGTGAGGTGTGGGACACTGAAGCTTTCTTT. Based on the CDR3 plus reference TRBV19 and TRBJ1-1, the full variable domain is DGGITQSPKYLFRKEGQNVTLSCEQNLNHDAMYWYRQDPGQGLRLIYYSQIVNDFQKGDIAEGYSVSREKKESFPLTVTSAQKNPTAFYLCASSEVWDTEAFFGQGTRLTVV.

The chain recombines TRBV5-6 with TRBJ2-2; possibly TRBD1 for D (5 bases). The CDR3 spans 14 residues. The germline CDR1 and CDR2 sequences are SGHDT and YYEEEE. The germline V and J ends were trimmed by 2 bases and 9 bases, with 14 bases remaining between them. CDR3 in DNA: TGTGCCAGCAGCTTTGCCAGGGCCCAGCGGGAGCTGTTTTTT. Its protein is CASSFARAQRELFF.